The 24 T cell receptor beta chains below all came from one sample that was sequenced in a study of somatic mutations in cytotoxic T cells in rheumatoid arthritis. Profiling relied on immunoSEQ multiplex PCR, and the TCRdb table lists in-frame clones only, not all of them. The sample records more than 5,500 clones, 74% being singletons. Input material: CD8+ T cells sorted from blood. These receptor sequences come from an adult with rheumatoid arthritis.

CDR3 sequence (DNA): TGTGCCAGCAGCTTAGCTCCCGGACAGGGAACAGATACGCAGTATTTT. It specifies CASSLAPGQGTDTQYF. This sequence joins TRBV7-9 and TRBJ2-3; 8 bases agree with TRBD1. V gave up 0 bases and J gave up 3 bases; unmatched junction bases: 5. Germline-derived CDR1 and CDR2 are SEHNR and FQNEAQ (reference sequence). This CDR3 spans 16 amino acids.

This clone is a singleton in its sample. This chain joins TRBV11-2 and TRBJ1-2; D is unclear. There are 16 residues in the CDR3. Per germline, CDR1 SGHAT and CDR2 FQNNGV. The V and J ends lost 1 base and 2 bases respectively, with 14 bases between them. The CDR3, as DNA: TGTGCCAGCAGCTTAGGGCCCCGGGATAACAACTATGGCTACACCTTC. Protein: CASSLGPRDNNYGYTF. The complete variable domain, with remaining parts taken from reference TRBV11-2 and TRBJ1-2, reads EAGVAQSPRYKIIEKRQSVAFWCNPISGHATLYWYQQILGQGPKLLIQFQNNGVVDDSQLPKDRFSAERLKGVDSTLKIQPAKLEDSAVYLCASSLGPRDNNYGYTFGSGTRLTVV.

This clone was detected a few times. The chain has TRBV7-9 and TRBJ2-7; a possible D gene is TRBD2 (5 bases). Germline CDR1 and CDR2: SEHNR and FQNEAQ (reference sequence). The CDR3 sequence is 12 residues long. The V end lost 8 bases, the J end lost 5 bases, and 13 bases lay between the germline ends. CDR3 bases: TGTGCCAGCCTGGGAGATTCGGACGAGCAGTACTTC. It translates to CASLGDSDEQYF.

The chain uses TRBV4-1 and TRBJ1-6; no firm D call. The CDR3 is 16 amino acids. V was cut by 0 bases and J by 6 bases, with 12 bases left in between. Germline V gene sequence: CDR1 MGHRA, CDR2 YSYEKL. The CDR3, as DNA: TGCGCCAGCAGCCAAGAACCACGACGGCTTAATTCACCCCTCCACTTT. Translation gives CASSQEPRRLNSPLHF.

This clone appeared a few times. V and J are TRBV2 and TRBJ2-7, with D perhaps TRBD2 (6 bases). Germline CDR1 reads SNHLY; CDR2 reads FYNNEI. The CDR3 is made up of 13 amino acids. The V gene lost 3 bases and the J gene lost 3 bases, with 9 bases spanning the gap. This CDR3 is CASSDAGYYEQYF. Here the CDR3 DNA reads TGTGCCAGCAGTGATGCGGGGTACTACGAGCAGTACTTC.

V and J are TRBV14 and TRBJ1-4; maybe TRBD1 (6 bases). The CDR3 sequence is 15 residues long. V shed 4 bases and J shed 0 bases, with 9 bases lying between them. The germline V gene has CDR1 SGHDN and CDR2 FVKESK. The CDR3 region is CASSLEGATNEKLFF. For the CDR3, the DNA is TGTGCCAGCAGCCTAGAGGGGGCAACTAATGAAAAACTGTTTTTT.

V and J are TRBV7-9 and TRBJ2-2, with a possible D match to TRBD1 (6 bases). Trimming took off 5 bases at V and 0 bases at J, with 13 bases between the two ends. Germline CDR1 is SEHNR and CDR2 is FQNEAQ (reference sequence). This CDR3 is 16 amino acids long. CDR3 DNA sequence: TGTGCCAGCAGCAAAGACAGGTCCACGAACACCGGGGAGCTGTTTTTT. Translation: CASSKDRSTNTGELFF.

V and J are TRBV27 and TRBJ2-7; D might be TRBD1 (6 bases). Germline V gene lookup returns CDR1 MNHEY and CDR2 SMNVEV (reference sequence). The CDR3 length is 14 residues. Trimming cost V 5 bases and J 5 bases, with 16 bases left between them. The CDR3 reads CASSIKGVRHEQYF. In DNA, the CDR3 is TGTGCCAGCAGTATTAAGGGGGTACGCCACGAGCAGTACTTC.

The genes are TRBV9 and TRBJ2-5, with D possibly TRBD1 on 6 matching bases. V was pared by 1 base and J by 5 bases, with 21 bases between. There are 17 residues in the CDR3. Germline values: CDR1 SGDLS, CDR2 YYNGEE. The CDR3 is CASSVLGGGGLLETQYF. The DNA of the CDR3 is TGTGCCAGCAGCGTATTGGGCGGTGGGGGCCTCCTGGAGACCCAGTACTTC.

The chain joins TRBV4-1 to TRBJ2-7; D gene ambiguous. V shed 2 bases and J shed 7 bases, with 12 bases lying between them. CDR3 length equals 13 residues. The germline V gene encodes CDR1 MGHRA and CDR2 YSYEKL. Written as DNA, the CDR3 is TGCGCCAGCAGCCAATCCCAATCGAGGGAGCAGTACTTC. It yields the protein CASSQSQSREQYF.

This chain links TRBV5-1 with TRBJ2-1; D is unresolved. The CDR3 spans 19 residues. Trimming pared 1 base from V and 5 bases from J, leaving 25 bases between. Germline CDR1 is SGHRS and CDR2 is YFSETQ. CDR3 nucleotide sequence: TGCGCCAGCAGCTTGCCCCTCAACCCAGACAAAATAACTCACAATGAGCAGTTCTTC. This gives the protein CASSLPLNPDKITHNEQFF.

The chain employs TRBV6-1 and TRBJ2-2; D unresolved. The CDR3 spans 14 residues. Per germline, CDR1 MNHNS and CDR2 SASEGT. The V end was cut by 1 base, the J end by 5 bases, with 8 bases between. Written as DNA, the CDR3 is TGTGCCAGCAGTGAAGTTAAAGGTACCGGGGAGCTGTTTTTT. Protein: CASSEVKGTGELFF.

The J gene is TRBJ2-3, the V gene TRBV10-1; D is undetermined. Germline V gene lookup returns CDR1 WNHNN and CDR2 SYGVQD (reference sequence). The CDR3 runs to 15 residues. Trimming pared 0 bases from V and 3 bases from J, leaving 10 bases between. As DNA, the CDR3 is TGCGCCAGCAGTGAGTCGCCCGACGGTACAGATACGCAGTATTTT. Translated, it gives CASSESPDGTDTQYF.

The chain joins TRBV7-2 to TRBJ1-3; D call uncertain. The CDR3 is 14 residues long. The V and J ends lost 1 base and 4 bases respectively, with 8 bases between them. CDR1 is SGHTA, CDR2 FQGNSA, per germline. CDR3 sequence (DNA): TGTGCCAGCAGCTTAGTAGGCACAGGAAACACCATATATTTT. Amino acid sequence: CASSLVGTGNTIYF.

This chain links TRBV6-1 with TRBJ2-3, with D maybe TRBD2 (6 bases). The CDR3 runs 15 residues. Germline V gene lookup returns CDR1 MNHNS and CDR2 SASEGT. V gave up 7 bases and J gave up 0 bases, with 14 bases separating them. This CDR3 reads CASKFIAESTDTQYF. The CDR3 DNA sequence: TGTGCCAGCAAGTTTATAGCGGAGAGCACAGATACGCAGTATTTT.

The sample holds a few counts of this clone. The V gene is TRBV5-4, the J gene TRBJ2-1; 7 bases fit TRBD1. Looked up from germline, CDR1 is SGHNT and CDR2 is YYREEE (reference sequence). J lost 10 bases, V lost 7 bases, and 5 bases had no gene match. The CDR3 contains 11 residues. Here the CDR3 DNA reads TGTGCCAGCTCCGGGACAGCAGAGCAGTTCTTC. Protein: CASSGTAEQFF.

This clone occurred once. This chain joins TRBV7-6 and TRBJ2-2; 13 bases fit TRBD2. The germline V gene has CDR1 SGHVS and CDR2 FNYEAQ. This CDR3 is built from 17 residues. The J segment lost 0 bases and the V segment lost 3 bases, leaving 1 base of the junction unmatched. CDR3 bases: TGTGCCAGCAGCTTCACTAGCGGGAGGGCGAACACCGGGGAGCTGTTTTTT. It is translated as CASSFTSGRANTGELFF.

This rearrangement joins TRBV20-1 to TRBJ2-1; D may be TRBD2 (5 bases). V lost 7 bases to trimming and J lost 8 bases, with 9 bases between them. Germline V gene lookup returns CDR1 DFQATT and CDR2 SNEGSKA (reference sequence). This CDR3 is built from 10 residues. CDR3 DNA: TGCAGTGGGGAGAGTGATGAGCAGTTCTTC. This gives the protein CSGESDEQFF.

This clone was recorded only once. The chain has TRBV14 and TRBJ2-7; D may be TRBD1 (8 bases). Looked up from germline, CDR1 is SGHDN and CDR2 is FVKESK. V lost 5 bases to trimming and J lost 0 bases, with 17 bases between them. CDR3 length equals 16 residues. DNA for the CDR3: TGTGCCAGCAGCTTGACAGGGGAGGGGTTCTCCTACGAGCAGTACTTC. The encoded protein is CASSLTGEGFSYEQYF.

The V call is TRBV6-5, the J call TRBJ1-1, with a tentative D call TRBD1 (5 bases). The V and J ends lost 3 bases and 2 bases respectively, with 16 bases between them. The CDR3 loop spans 16 amino acids. Per germline, CDR1 MNHEY and CDR2 SVGAGI. CDR3 bases: TGTGCCAGCAGTTATTATCCCGTGGGGGAAAACACTGAAGCTTTCTTT. This encodes CASSYYPVGENTEAFF.

In DNA form, the CDR3 reads TGCGCCAGCAGCCTGACTAGCGGAGCCGGCAATGAGCAGTTCTTC. It codes for CASSLTSGAGNEQFF. V and J are TRBV4-1 and TRBJ2-1; 9 bases agree with TRBD2. Unmatched junction bases numbered 7, after V lost 4 bases and J lost 6 bases. Germline assignment: CDR1 MGHRA and CDR2 YSYEKL. The CDR3 contains 15 residues.

The CDR3 DNA reads as TGTGCCAGCAGTTATCAGGGATCCTACGAGCAGTACTTC. Translating it yields CASSYQGSYEQYF. This chain uses TRBV6-5 with TRBJ2-7; perhaps TRBD1 as D (5 bases). V lost 3 bases and J lost 1, with 7 bases in between. The CDR3 extends over 13 amino acids. Germline V gene lookup returns CDR1 MNHEY and CDR2 SVGAGI.

V and J are TRBV6-5 and TRBJ1-2; the D gene is possibly TRBD1 (6 bases). The V and J ends lost 2 bases and 3 bases respectively, with 7 bases between them. The V gene's germline CDR1 is MNHEY and CDR2 SVGAGI. This CDR3 is 13 amino acids long. CDR3 amino acids: CASSYPGDYGYTF. DNA for the CDR3: TGTGCCAGCAGTTACCCAGGGGACTATGGCTACACCTTC.

The chain is built from TRBV4-1 and TRBJ1-1, with D unresolved. Trimming took off 3 bases at V and 4 bases at J, with 12 bases between the two ends. Germline V gene sequence: CDR1 MGHRA, CDR2 YSYEKL. The CDR3 covers 14 residues. CDR3 sequence: CASSHYLIATEAFF. CDR3 in DNA: TGCGCCAGCAGCCATTACCTTATTGCCACTGAAGCTTTCTTT.